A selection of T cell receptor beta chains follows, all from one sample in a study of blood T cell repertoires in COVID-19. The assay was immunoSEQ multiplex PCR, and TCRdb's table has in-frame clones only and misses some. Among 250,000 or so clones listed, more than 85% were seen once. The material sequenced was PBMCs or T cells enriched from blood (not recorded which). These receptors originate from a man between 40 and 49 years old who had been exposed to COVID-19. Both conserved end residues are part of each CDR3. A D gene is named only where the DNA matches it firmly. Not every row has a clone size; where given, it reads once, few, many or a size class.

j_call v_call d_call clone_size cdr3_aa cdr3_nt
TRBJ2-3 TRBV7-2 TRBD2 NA CASSSGTSGLLTDTQYF TGTGCCAGCAGCTCCGGGACTAGCGGACTTCTCACAGATACGCAGTATTTT
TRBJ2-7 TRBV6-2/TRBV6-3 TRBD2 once CASSAGLAGVAYEQYF TGTGCCAGCAGTGCGGGACTAGCGGGAGTCGCCTACGAGCAGTACTTC
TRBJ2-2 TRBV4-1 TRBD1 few CASSQWTGETGELFF TGCGCCAGCAGCCAATGGACAGGGGAGACCGGGGAGCTGTTTTTT
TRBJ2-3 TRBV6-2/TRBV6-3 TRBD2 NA CASSYGRGLPFTDTQYF TGTGCCAGCAGTTACGGGCGGGGGTTACCATTCACAGATACGCAGTATTTT
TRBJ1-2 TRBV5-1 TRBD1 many CASSPSQGSGYTF TGCGCCAGCAGCCCTTCACAGGGGAGCGGCTACACCTTC
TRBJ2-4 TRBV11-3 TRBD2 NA CASSSPGGRAKNIQYF TGTGCCAGCAGCTCCCCGGGGGGGAGAGCCAAAAACATTCAGTACTTC
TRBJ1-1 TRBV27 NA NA CASSPYPGGMPDTEAFF TGTGCCAGCAGTCCATACCCCGGGGGTATGCCGGACACTGAAGCTTTCTTT
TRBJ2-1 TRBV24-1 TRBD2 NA CATSVPGAGAYNEQFF TGTGCCACCAGTGTCCCGGGAGCGGGGGCTTACAATGAGCAGTTCTTC
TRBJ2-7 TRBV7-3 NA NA CASSVSGGSTYEQYF TGTGCCAGCAGCGTTTCTGGCGGTTCCACCTACGAGCAGTACTTC
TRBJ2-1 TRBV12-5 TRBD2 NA CASGLVGGGLAGGPRNNEQFF TGTGCTAGTGGTTTGGTTGGGGGCGGGCTAGCGGGAGGGCCTCGAAACAATGAGCAGTTCTTC
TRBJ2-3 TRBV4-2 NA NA CASSQETTTDTQYF TGTGCCAGCAGCCAGGAAACTACCACAGATACGCAGTATTTT
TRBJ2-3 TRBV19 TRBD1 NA CASHIDREGDTQYF TGTGCCAGTCACATCGACAGGGAAGGGGATACGCAGTATTTT
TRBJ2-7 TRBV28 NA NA CASSINSPYEQYF TGTGCCAGCTCCATCAACAGCCCATACGAGCAGTACTTC
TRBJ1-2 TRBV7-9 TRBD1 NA CASSPTGEGYTF TGTGCCAGCAGCCCAACAGGGGAAGGCTACACCTTC